This note documents a single T cell receptor (beta chain) sequence. Between the trimmed V and J ends, which lost 6 bases and 7 bases, there was a span of 16 bases. The V gene's germline CDR1 is MDHEN and CDR2 SYDVKM. The CDR3 covers 14 residues. The data are from a study of T cells in tumors after PD-1 blockade. The wider study: Daily vismodegib 150 mg continued in a subset of anti-PD-1-treated patients.

TCRdb keeps only in-frame clones here, not all; method: immunoSEQ multiplex PCR. The repertoire has roughly 19,000 clones, approximately 84% of them found once; the top ten carry 25%. The sample here was PBMCs, taken after anti-PD-1 therapy. This sequence was found in a human donor with advanced basal cell or squamous cell carcinoma (not recorded which). The J gene is TRBJ1-5, the V gene TRBV28; maybe TRBD1 (6 bases). The CDR3 is CASSLTRGGQPQHF. The CDR3 DNA reads TGTGCCAGCAGCCTAACCCGAGGGGGACAGCCCCAGCATTTT.